Listed below are T cell receptor beta chains from one sample, sequenced in a study of Graves' ophthalmopathy and Graves' hyperthyroidism. In TCRdb, the multiplex PCR reads were re-called with MiXCR into one record per CDR3 protein. In the table there are over a million distinct CDR3 sequences, approximately 35% of which are singletons. The material sequenced was peripheral blood or thyroid tissue (not recorded which). The source is an adult man with Graves' hyperthyroidism. Each CDR3 is given without its conserved first and last residue.

>TRBV10-2|TRBJ2-7
ASSDGRDRVGGYEQY
>TRBV5-8|TRBJ2-2
ASSPGLLGTGELF
>TRBV10-3|TRBJ2-6
AIRPRGDNVLT
>TRBV20-1|TRBJ2-2
KRTGTVETTTGELF
>TRBV10-3|TRBJ1-1
AISETGQPNTEAF
>TRBV19|TRBJ1-5
ASSEQGPRNQPQH
>TRBV5-1|TRBJ2-5
ASSLGWSQETQY
>TRBV20-1|TRBJ2-7
SASSPGRGFYEQY
>TRBV10-3|TRBJ1-1
ASRGAGEAF
>TRBV10-3|TRBJ2-5
AISWDPRDQY
>TRBV9|TRBJ1-3
ASSVGTQADRGISGNTIY
>TRBV20-1|TRBJ1-6
SARDRESPIH